The 26 T cell receptor beta chains below all came from one sample that was sequenced in a study of T-cell memory formation after mild COVID-19. TCRdb processed the 5' RACE reads anew with MiXCR; each CDR3 protein has one entry. The sample shows roughly 110,000 distinct CDR3 sequences, under 15% of them seen only once. Sequencing input: PBMCs or a T cell subset sorted from them (not recorded which). The receptors derive from an adult woman who had mild COVID-19 (a few samples of this study predate the infection). Cell type and time point are not known.

This clonotype was picked up a small number of times. This chain connects TRBV5-1 to TRBJ2-7, with D possibly called TRBD1 or TRBD2 (5 bases each). Germline values: CDR1 SGHRS, CDR2 YFSETQ. Trimming removed 4 bases at V and 3 bases at J, with 14 bases between. The CDR3 covers 14 residues. The CDR3 spells CASSPQLDSYEQYF. CDR3 DNA sequence: TGCGCCAGCAGCCCCCAACTAGACAGCTACGAGCAGTACTTC.

This clonotype was found a few times. The rearrangement links TRBV27 to TRBJ2-3; tentatively, D is TRBD1 or TRBD2 (6 bases each). The length of the CDR3 is 18 residues. CDR1 and CDR2 from the germline V gene are MNHEY and SMNVEV (reference sequence). V lost 5 bases and J 6 bases, leaving 27 bases between the germline ends. The CDR3 DNA reads TGTGCCAGCAGTGTACAGGGATTGGGCGGGGAGCCCACGGATACGCAGTATTTT. This sequence encodes CASSVQGLGGEPTDTQYF.

This chain uses TRBV5-5 with TRBJ2-2, with 9 bases aligning to TRBD1. This CDR3 comprises 14 residues. CDR1 is SGHKS and CDR2 is YYEKEE in the germline V gene (reference sequence). V shed 4 bases and J 4 bases; nucleotides not matched to a gene: 2. Here the CDR3 reads CASSRGQGTGELFF. The DNA for the CDR3 is TGTGCCAGCAGCCGGGGACAGGGCACCGGGGAGCTGTTTTTT. The complete variable domain, with remaining parts taken from reference TRBV5-5 and TRBJ2-2, reads DAGVTQSPTHLIKTRGQQVTLRCSPISGHKSVSWYQQVLGQGPQFIFQYYEKEERGRGNFPDRFSARQFPNYSSELNVNALLLGDSALYLCASSRGQGTGELFFGEGSRLTVL.

This clonotype has a count of ten or more. Here the CDR3 DNA reads TGTGCCAGCAGCTTGAAGGGTAACACTGAAGCTTTCTTT. It codes for CASSLKGNTEAFF. V gene TRBV5-6 combines with J gene TRBJ1-1; D call uncertain. Germline-derived CDR1 and CDR2 are SGHDT and YYEEEE. Trimming left V 1 base short and J 2 bases short, with 6 bases between. The CDR3 covers 13 residues. The full variable domain, rest sourced from reference TRBV5-6 and TRBJ1-1, is DAGVTQSPTHLIKTRGQQVTLRCSPKSGHDTVSWYQQALGQGPQFIFQYYEEEERQRGNFPDRFSGHQFPNYSSELNVNALLLGDSALYLCASSLKGNTEAFFGQGTRLTVV.

In this sample, this clonotype turned up a few times. The rearrangement uses TRBV4-3 and TRBJ2-7, with D unresolved. Per the germline V gene, CDR1 is LGHNA and CDR2 is YSLEER. The CDR3 is 15 residues long. V lost 0 bases to trimming and J lost 1 base, with 10 bases between them. In nucleotides, the CDR3 is TGCGCCAGCAGCCAAGATCAGGCAGAATCCTACGAGCAGTACTTC. Translating gives CASSQDQAESYEQYF.

CDR3 coding DNA: TGTGCCACCGCACAGGGCTCCTACAATGAGCAGTTCTTC. Its protein is CATAQGSYNEQFF. V gene TRBV24-1 combines with J gene TRBJ2-1, with D possibly matching TRBD1 (6 bases). Germline CDR1 KGHDR, CDR2 SFDVKD. Trimming stripped 9 bases from V and 0 bases from J, with 8 bases between. This CDR3 has 13 residues.

This clonotype was picked up a small number of times. This chain uses TRBV5-1 with TRBJ2-7; 7 bases map to TRBD2. From germline, CDR1 is SGHRS and CDR2 YFSETQ. V dropped 0 bases and J dropped 3; count of bases not matched to a gene: 3. The CDR3 runs to 14 residues. CDR3 amino acids: CASSLVGGGYEQYF. In DNA form, the CDR3 reads TGCGCCAGCAGCTTGGTGGGCGGGGGCTACGAGCAGTACTTC.

In its sample, this clonotype was seen many times. Here the CDR3 DNA reads TGTGCCAGCTCACCGGGTTCTCAGACAGGGGCCTACGAGCAGTACTTC. This sequence encodes CASSPGSQTGAYEQYF. The chain employs TRBV18 and TRBJ2-7; TRBD1 aligns across 8 bases. Germline CDR1 and CDR2: KGHSH and LQKENI. J lost 2 bases, V lost 3 bases, and 9 bases had no gene match. CDR3 length: 16 amino acids.

Many counts were recorded for this clonotype. This rearrangement joins TRBV5-1 to TRBJ2-7, with 10 bases lining up with TRBD2. Germline CDR1 is SGHRS and CDR2 is YFSETQ. CDR3 length equals 15 residues. J gave up 3 bases and V 0 bases, and 3 bases lay outside the gene matches. CDR3 sequence (DNA): TGCGCCAGCAGCTTGGCTAGCGGGAGAGGCTACGAGCAGTACTTC. It specifies CASSLASGRGYEQYF.

In its sample, this clonotype was seen a few times. The rearrangement joins TRBV6-5 to TRBJ1-1, with D unresolved. This CDR3 has 13 amino acids. V was trimmed by 4 bases and J by 0 bases, leaving 6 bases between them. The germline gives CDR1 MNHEY, CDR2 SVGAGI. The CDR3 sequence: CASSSFLNTEAFF. CDR3 bases: TGTGCCAGCAGTTCGTTCCTGAACACTGAAGCTTTCTTT.

This clonotype has more than one count but fewer than ten. This sequence joins TRBV7-3 and TRBJ1-6; no definite D call. The ends were cut back, 5 bases at V and 6 bases at J, with 20 bases in the middle. CDR1 and CDR2 (germline): SGHTA, FQGTGA. This CDR3 region has 17 residues. CDR3 loop: CASSPEKAEEANSPLHF. The CDR3 coding sequence is TGTGCCAGCAGCCCCGAGAAGGCCGAGGAAGCTAATTCACCCCTCCACTTT.

V gene TRBV9 combines with J gene TRBJ2-1, with a possible D match to TRBD2 (6 bases). Per the germline V gene, CDR1 is SGDLS and CDR2 is YYNGEE. V lost 3 bases and J 6 bases, leaving 13 bases between the germline ends. The CDR3 runs to 14 residues. This CDR3 reads CASSAGGLLNEQFF. CDR3 coding DNA: TGTGCCAGCAGCGCTGGGGGACTCCTCAATGAGCAGTTCTTC. The variable domain in full, completed from reference TRBV9 and TRBJ2-1, reads DSGVTQTPKHLITATGQRVTLRCSPRSGDLSVYWYQQSLDQGLQFLIQYYNGEERAKGNILERFSAQQFPDLHSELNLSSLELGDSALYFCASSAGGLLNEQFFGPGTRLTVL.

The rearrangement links TRBV29-1 to TRBJ1-1, with 7 bases fitting TRBD1. This CDR3 is 12 amino acids long. V was clipped by 7 bases and J by 5 bases; unmatched bases: 7. Germline V gives CDR1 SQVTM, CDR2 ANQGSEA. The CDR3, as DNA: TGCAGCGCCGGGACAGAGTGGACTGAAGCTTTCTTT. Protein sequence: CSAGTEWTEAFF.

In its sample, this clonotype was seen a few times. The rearrangement links TRBV25-1 to TRBJ2-7; 10 bases agree with TRBD1. The CDR3 has 14 amino acids. Germline-derived CDR1 and CDR2 are MGHDK and SYGVNS. J was trimmed by 9 bases and V by 2 bases; bases with no gene match: 7. The CDR3 region is CASSEPGQGRLQYF. The CDR3, as DNA: TGTGCCAGCAGTGAACCGGGACAGGGGCGTCTGCAGTACTTC.

The CDR3 DNA follows: TGTGCCAGCAGCTTAGGGAACCAAGAGACCCAGTACTTC. The encoded protein is CASSLGNQETQYF. The genes are TRBV7-2 and TRBJ2-5; D ambiguous. With 1 base removed from V and 0 bases from J, the gap between germline ends came to 3 bases. This CDR3 has 13 amino acids. CDR1 and CDR2 from the germline V gene are SGHTA and FQGNSA.

The rearrangement joins TRBV3-1 to TRBJ2-5, with 13 bases fitting TRBD2. The CDR3 covers 17 residues. The V gene end was trimmed by 3 bases and the J gene end by 4 bases; junction bases not matched to a gene: 8. Germline-derived CDR1 and CDR2 are LGHDT and YNNKEL (reference sequence). CDR3 amino acids: CASSQFVLAGGPETQYF. CDR3 bases: TGTGCCAGCAGCCAGTTCGTACTAGCGGGGGGGCCAGAGACCCAGTACTTC.

This rearrangement joins TRBV29-1 to TRBJ2-5; the D is unclear. The germline gives CDR1 SQVTM, CDR2 ANQGSEA. The germline V and J ends were trimmed by 2 bases and 0 bases, with 10 bases remaining between them. CDR3 length: 14 residues. The CDR3 region is CSVELRQYQETQYF. In DNA form, the CDR3 reads TGCAGCGTTGAACTACGCCAATACCAAGAGACCCAGTACTTC.

Only a few counts were recorded for this clonotype. V and J are TRBV5-4 and TRBJ1-2, with no clear D. Trimming took off 2 bases at V and 3 bases at J, with 17 bases between the two ends. Germline-derived CDR1 and CDR2 are SGHNT and YYREEE (reference sequence). The CDR3 runs 16 residues. DNA for the CDR3: TGTGCCAGCAGCTTTGTGACCTTGGGCACCGACTATGGCTACACCTTC. This gives the protein CASSFVTLGTDYGYTF.

This clonotype was seen a few times. The chain has TRBV7-2 and TRBJ2-3; 10 bases map to TRBD2. The CDR3 totals 19 residues. The junction had 14 bases not matched to a gene; V was cut back by 0 bases and J by 5 bases. The germline V gene has CDR1 SGHTA and CDR2 FQGNSA. The CDR3 here is CASSLARPGVAGGGDTQYF. The CDR3 DNA sequence: TGTGCCAGCAGCTTAGCCCGACCCGGGGTAGCGGGAGGAGGAGATACGCAGTATTTT.

The chain carries TRBV9 and TRBJ1-3; TRBD1 agrees at 8 bases. The CDR3 has 15 amino acids. Germline V gene data show CDR1 as SGDLS and CDR2 as YYNGEE. The junction had 5 bases not matched to a gene; V was cut back by 3 bases and J by 3 bases. The CDR3 DNA sequence: TGTGCCAGCAGCGAAGGGACAGGCGGTGGAAACACCATATATTTT. Translated: CASSEGTGGGNTIYF. Combining the CDR3 with reference TRBV9 and TRBJ1-3 gives the whole variable domain DSGVTQTPKHLITATGQRVTLRCSPRSGDLSVYWYQQSLDQGLQFLIQYYNGEERAKGNILERFSAQQFPDLHSELNLSSLELGDSALYFCASSEGTGGGNTIYFGEGSWLTVV.

CDR3 sequence: CASSLEGKVGSPLHF. CDR3 DNA: TGTGCCAGCAGCCTGGAAGGCAAGGTCGGTTCACCCCTCCACTTT. This rearrangement joins TRBV7-9 to TRBJ1-6, with unresolved D. Germline V CDR1 and CDR2: SEHNR, FQNEAQ (reference sequence). V gave up 5 bases and J gave up 9 bases, with 17 bases separating them. This CDR3 region has 15 residues. Full variable domain (remainder filled in from reference TRBV7-9 and TRBJ1-6): DTGVSQNPRHKITKRGQNVTFRCDPISEHNRLYWYRQTLGQGPEFLTYFQNEAQLEKSRLLSDRFSAERPKGSFSTLEIQRTEQGDSAMYLCASSLEGKVGSPLHFGNGTRLTVT.

The chain is built from TRBV7-9 and TRBJ2-7; D may be TRBD1 or TRBD2 (5 bases each). CDR3 length: 17 residues. Germline V gene sequence: CDR1 SEHNR, CDR2 FQNEAQ (reference sequence). The V and J ends lost 1 base and 0 bases respectively, with 16 bases between them. The CDR3 DNA sequence: TGTGCCAGCAGCTTAGGATGGGGCGGGCCTAGCTCCTACGAGCAGTACTTC. Protein product: CASSLGWGGPSSYEQYF.

This clonotype appeared a few times. The chain has TRBV12-3 or TRBV12-4 and TRBJ1-2; TRBD1 matches 7 bases. With 5 bases clipped from V and 2 bases from J, the junction kept 5 bases outside the gene matches. This CDR3 region has 14 residues. CDR3 coding DNA: TGTGCCAGCAGTCCGGGGACAGTCAACTATGGCTACACCTTC. Translated, it gives CASSPGTVNYGYTF.

V and J are TRBV19 and TRBJ2-1; weak D call: TRBD1 (6 bases). V was cut by 3 bases and J by 4 bases, with 10 bases left in between. CDR3 length: 14 residues. CDR1 and CDR2 (germline): LNHDA, SQIVND (reference sequence). The CDR3 DNA is TGTGCCAGTAGTATGCCGACAGGATACAATGAGCAGTTCTTC. It specifies CASSMPTGYNEQFF. The whole variable domain, filled in from reference TRBV19 and TRBJ2-1, reads DGGITQSPKYLFRKEGQNVTLSCEQNLNHDAMYWYRQDPGQGLRLIYYSQIVNDFQKGDIAEGYSVSREKKESFPLTVTSAQKNPTAFYLCASSMPTGYNEQFFGPGTRLTVL.

Written as DNA, the CDR3 is TGTGCCAGCAGCTGGAATATGGGGGAAGCTTTCTTT. The encoded protein is CASSWNMGEAFF. The genes are TRBV12-3 or TRBV12-4 and TRBJ1-1, with no clear D. V was shortened by 6 bases and J by 8 bases, with 13 bases between the two germline ends. The CDR3 contains 12 residues.

The chain employs TRBV18 and TRBJ2-3; 13 bases are shared with TRBD2. V gave up 3 bases and J gave up 4 bases; unmatched junction bases: 13. CDR1 is KGHSH and CDR2 is LQKENI in the germline V gene. This CDR3 comprises 19 residues. The CDR3 here is CASSPVTSGGLAFADTQYF. The CDR3 DNA reads TGTGCCAGCTCACCGGTGACTAGCGGGGGGCTAGCATTTGCAGATACGCAGTATTTT.